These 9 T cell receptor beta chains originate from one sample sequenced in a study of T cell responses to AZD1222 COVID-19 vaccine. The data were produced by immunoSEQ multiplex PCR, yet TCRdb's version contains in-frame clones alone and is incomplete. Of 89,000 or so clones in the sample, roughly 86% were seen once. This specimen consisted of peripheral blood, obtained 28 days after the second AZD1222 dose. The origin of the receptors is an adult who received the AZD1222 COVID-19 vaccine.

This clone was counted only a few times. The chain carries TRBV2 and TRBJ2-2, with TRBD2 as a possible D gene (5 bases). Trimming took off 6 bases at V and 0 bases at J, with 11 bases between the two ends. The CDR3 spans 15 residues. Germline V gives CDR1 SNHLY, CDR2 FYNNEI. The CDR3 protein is CASRSDWTNTGELFF. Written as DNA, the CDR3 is TGTGCCAGCAGGTCGGACTGGACGAACACCGGGGAGCTGTTTTTT.

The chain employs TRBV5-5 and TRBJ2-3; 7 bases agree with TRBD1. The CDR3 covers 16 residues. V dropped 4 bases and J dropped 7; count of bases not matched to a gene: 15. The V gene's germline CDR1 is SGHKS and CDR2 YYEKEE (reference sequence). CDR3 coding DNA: TGTGCCAGCAGCCTTGGGGTGGGGCAGGGGGTAAATACGCAGTATTTT. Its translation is CASSLGVGQGVNTQYF.

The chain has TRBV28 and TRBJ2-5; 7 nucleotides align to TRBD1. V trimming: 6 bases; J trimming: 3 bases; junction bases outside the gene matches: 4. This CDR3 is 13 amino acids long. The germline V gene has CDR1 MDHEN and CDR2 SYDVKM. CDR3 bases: TGTGCCAGCAGGGCCCAGGGGGAAGAGACCCAGTACTTC. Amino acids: CASRAQGEETQYF. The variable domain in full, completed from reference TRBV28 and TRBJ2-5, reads DVKVTQSSRYLVKRTGEKVFLECVQDMDHENMFWYRQDPGLGLRLIYFSYDVKMKEKGDIPEGYSVSREKKERFSLILESASTNQTSMYLCASRAQGEETQYFGPGTRLLVL.

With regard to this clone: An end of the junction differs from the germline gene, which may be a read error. The CDR3 DNA sequence: TGTGCCAGCAGCTTAACCGGCGGCGCCTCCGACGAGCAGTACTTC. This translates into CASSLTGGASDEQYF. This chain joins TRBV7-2 and TRBJ2-7; D is undetermined. The CDR3 loop spans 15 amino acids. CDR1 is SGHTA, CDR2 FQGNSA, per germline.

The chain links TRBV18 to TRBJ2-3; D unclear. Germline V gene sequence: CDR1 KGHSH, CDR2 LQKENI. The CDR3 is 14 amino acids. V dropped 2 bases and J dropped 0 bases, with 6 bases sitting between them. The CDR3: CASSPSLSTDTQYF. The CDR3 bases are TGTGCCAGCTCACCATCCTTAAGCACAGATACGCAGTATTTT.

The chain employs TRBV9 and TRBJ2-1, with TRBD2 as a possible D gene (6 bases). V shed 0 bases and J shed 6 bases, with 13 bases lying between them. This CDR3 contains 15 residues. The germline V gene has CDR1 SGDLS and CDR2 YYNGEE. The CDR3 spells CASSVGLAWPNEQFF. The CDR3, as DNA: TGTGCCAGCAGCGTAGGCCTAGCGTGGCCCAATGAGCAGTTCTTC.

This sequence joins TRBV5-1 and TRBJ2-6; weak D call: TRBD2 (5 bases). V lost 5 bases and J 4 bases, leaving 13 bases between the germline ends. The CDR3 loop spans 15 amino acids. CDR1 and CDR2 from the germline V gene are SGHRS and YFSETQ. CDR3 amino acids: CASRSGLSGANVLTF. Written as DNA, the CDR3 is TGCGCCAGCAGGTCAGGACTCTCAGGGGCCAACGTCCTGACTTTC.

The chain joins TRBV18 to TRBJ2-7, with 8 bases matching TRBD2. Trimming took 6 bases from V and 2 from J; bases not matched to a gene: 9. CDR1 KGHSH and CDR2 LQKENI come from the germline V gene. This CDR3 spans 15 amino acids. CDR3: CASSPDGGAAYEQYF. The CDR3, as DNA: TGTGCCAGCTCCCCAGACGGGGGGGCCGCCTACGAGCAGTACTTC.

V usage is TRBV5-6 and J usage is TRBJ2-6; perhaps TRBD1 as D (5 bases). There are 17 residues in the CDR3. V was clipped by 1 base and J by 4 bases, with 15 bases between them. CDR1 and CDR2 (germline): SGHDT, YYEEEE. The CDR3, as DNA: TGTGCCAGCAGCTTGACTCCGGCAGGGCCGGGGGCCAACGTCCTGACTTTC. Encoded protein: CASSLTPAGPGANVLTF.